What follows are 9 T cell receptor beta chains derived from one specimen sequenced in a study of blood T cell repertoires in COVID-19. Profiled with immunoSEQ multiplex PCR; TCRdb holds only in-frame clones, not every one. The data contain approximately 670,000 clones, over 80% of them singletons. Input material: peripheral blood. The receptors were sampled from a woman between 18 and 29 years old with acute or convalescent COVID-19.

V usage is TRBV12-5 and J usage is TRBJ2-1; 8 bases line up with TRBD2. The CDR3 is 14 amino acids. V lost 7 bases and J lost 8; bases outside the gene matches: 10. Per the germline V gene, CDR1 is LGHNT and CDR2 is FRNRAP. Written as DNA, the CDR3 is TGTGCTAGTGTGGCGGGGGGCCTTAGACATGAGCAGTTCTTC. Its translation: CASVAGGLRHEQFF.

This clone is a singleton in its sample. V usage is TRBV6-1 and J usage is TRBJ1-1; no reliable D call. Germline V gene sequence: CDR1 MNHNS, CDR2 SASEGT. The CDR3 has 15 residues. V was cut by 3 bases and J by 0 bases, with 11 bases left in between. Here the CDR3 reads CASSEADPMNTEAFF. As DNA, the CDR3 is TGTGCCAGCAGTGAGGCGGATCCCATGAACACTGAAGCTTTCTTT.

The rearrangement joins TRBV15 to TRBJ2-7; the D gene is possibly TRBD1 (5 bases). The V end was cut by 3 bases, the J end by 0 bases, with 12 bases between. Germline CDR1 and CDR2: LNHNV and YYDKDF (reference sequence). This CDR3 comprises 15 residues. CDR3 residues: CATSRAQGGSYEQYF. CDR3 sequence (DNA): TGTGCCACCAGCAGGGCCCAGGGCGGCTCCTACGAGCAGTACTTC.

Only a few counts were recorded for this clone. The J gene is TRBJ1-1, the V gene TRBV18; D is perhaps TRBD1 (6 bases). The CDR3 is made up of 17 amino acids. V shed 5 bases and J shed 2 bases, with 21 bases lying between them. Per germline, CDR1 KGHSH and CDR2 LQKENI. As DNA, the CDR3 is TGTGCCAGCTCATTCTCCAGGGGAGAGAGTTCTAACACTGAAGCTTTCTTT. Translating it yields CASSFSRGESSNTEAFF.

This clone has more than one count but fewer than ten. This chain connects TRBV11-3 to TRBJ2-1, with D maybe TRBD1 (6 bases). The CDR3 sequence is 18 residues long. Trimming stripped 0 bases from V and 10 bases from J, with 25 bases between. The germline CDR1 and CDR2 sequences are SGHNT and YENEEA. Written as DNA, the CDR3 is TGTGCCAGCAGCTTAGATAGTGGATCAAGGACAGCAGCCGGAGAGCAGTTCTTC. This encodes CASSLDSGSRTAAGEQFF.

The chain joins TRBV2 to TRBJ2-2; 11 positions agree with TRBD1. CDR1 is SNHLY and CDR2 is FYNNEI in the germline V gene. The CDR3 sequence is 20 residues long. The J segment lost 3 bases and the V segment lost 2 bases, leaving 14 bases of the junction unmatched. The CDR3 here is CASSEQLIGQGASDTGELFF. CDR3 coding DNA: TGTGCCAGCAGTGAACAACTCATTGGACAGGGGGCGTCGGACACCGGGGAGCTGTTTTTT. Complete variable domain (other parts from reference TRBV2 and TRBJ2-2): EPEVTQTPSHQVTQMGQEVILRCVPISNHLYFYWYRQILGQKVEFLVSFYNNEISEKSEIFDDQFSVERPDGSNFTLKIRSTKLEDSAMYFCASSEQLIGQGASDTGELFFGEGSRLTVL.

The V gene is TRBV6-5, the J gene TRBJ2-7; D is perhaps TRBD2 (6 bases). Germline V gene lookup returns CDR1 MNHEY and CDR2 SVGAGI. The CDR3 has 13 amino acids. Trimming removed 5 bases at V and 2 bases at J, with 10 bases between. CDR3 loop: CASSPGTAYEQYF. The CDR3 DNA follows: TGTGCCAGCAGTCCCGGGACTGCCTACGAGCAGTACTTC.

The chain is built from TRBV5-6 and TRBJ1-5; weak D call: TRBD1 (5 bases). The ends were cut back, 2 bases at V and 2 bases at J, with 11 bases in the middle. The CDR3 extends over 15 amino acids. Germline V gene data show CDR1 as SGHDT and CDR2 as YYEEEE. CDR3 sequence: CASSLAGGGNQPQHF. CDR3 DNA: TGTGCCAGCAGCTTAGCCGGGGGAGGCAATCAGCCCCAGCATTTT.

This chain uses TRBV7-6 with TRBJ1-6; D gene uncertain. Between the trimmed V and J ends, which lost 3 bases and 4 bases, there was a span of 10 bases. The germline gives CDR1 SGHVS, CDR2 FNYEAQ. CDR3 length: 15 amino acids. CDR3 loop: CASSLESIYNSPLHF. As DNA, the CDR3 is TGTGCCAGCAGCTTGGAGTCCATTTATAATTCACCCCTCCACTTT. The whole variable domain, filled in from reference TRBV7-6 and TRBJ1-6, reads GAGVSQSPRYKVTKRGQDVALRCDPISGHVSLYWYRQALGQGPEFLTYFNYEAQQDKSGLPNDRFSAERPEGSISTLTIQRTEQRDSAMYRCASSLESIYNSPLHFGNGTRLTVT.